This T cell receptor beta chain stems from a study of T cells expressing NK-cell markers. About this clonotype itself: Its antigen is not known.

Study-wide findings and caveats: The study found these clonotypes also leading the CD3+CD56-NKG2C+ fraction in a few donors.

TCRdb re-analyzed the 5' RACE reads; it lists each CDR3 protein once, without DNA. The sample table sets out roughly 430,000 distinct CDR3 sequences. CDR1 and CDR2 from the germline V gene are SGHDN and FVKESK. This CDR3 has 16 amino acids. The material sequenced was blood T cells: a sorted CD56 or NKG2C T cell subset, CD4+ or CD8+ T cells, or bulk PBMC T cells (not recorded which). This receptor was taken from a woman aged 18 to 75 in good health. The rearrangement uses TRBV14 and TRBJ1-3; the D call from TCRdb, TRBD1, cannot be confirmed without DNA. This CDR3 is CASSQDNRAAGNTIYF. Variable domain in full (rest from reference TRBV14 and TRBJ1-3): EAGVTQFPSHSVIEKGQTVTLRCDPISGHDNLYWYRRVMGKEIKFLLHFVKESKQDESGMPNNRFLAERTGGTYSTLKVQPAELEDSGVYFCASSQDNRAAGNTIYFGEGSWLTVV.